The rows below give T cell receptor beta chains drawn from one sample of a study of blood T cell repertoires in COVID-19. Repertoires were generated with immunoSEQ multiplex PCR, while TCRdb's copy carries only in-frame clones and drops some. Of approximately 51,000 clones listed, about 85% were seen once; the top ten hold about 4.7%. Sequenced input: peripheral blood. Receptors were obtained from a man aged 40-49 years with active COVID-19. The CDR3 runs from the conserved cysteine through the conserved F or W. The order of the fields is clone size, V gene, J gene, D gene, CDR3 protein, CDR3 DNA. A D gene is named only where the DNA matches it firmly. Some rows have no size entry. The others give once, few or many, or a class for an expanded clone.

abundance: .
v_gene: TRBV19
j_gene: TRBJ1-6
d_gene: .
CDR3aa: CASRSRDSNNSPLHF
CDR3nt: TGTGCCAGTAGGAGCCGGGACTCCAATAATTCACCCCTCCACTTT

abundance: .
v_gene: TRBV7-8
j_gene: TRBJ2-7
d_gene: TRBD2
CDR3aa: CASSLKSGTSGVYEQYF
CDR3nt: TGTGCCAGCAGCTTAAAATCCGGGACTAGCGGAGTCTACGAGCAGTACTTC

abundance: few
v_gene: TRBV4-1
j_gene: TRBJ1-5
d_gene: .
CDR3aa: CASSQGSGQVQPQHF
CDR3nt: TGCGCCAGCAGCCAAGGCTCAGGACAAGTACAGCCCCAGCATTTT

abundance: .
v_gene: TRBV10-1
j_gene: TRBJ2-7
d_gene: TRBD2
CDR3aa: CASSESGLEIGEQYF
CDR3nt: TGCGCCAGCAGTGAGTCGGGACTAGAAATCGGCGAGCAGTACTTC

abundance: .
v_gene: TRBV30
j_gene: TRBJ2-7
d_gene: TRBD2
CDR3aa: CAWSGGLPDLGYEQYF
CDR3nt: TGTGCCTGGAGTGGGGGACTACCTGATTTGGGGTACGAGCAGTACTTC

abundance: .
v_gene: TRBV5-1
j_gene: TRBJ1-1
d_gene: .
CDR3aa: CASAPADRSEAFF
CDR3nt: TGCGCCAGCGCACCCGCGGACAGAAGTGAAGCTTTCTTT

abundance: .
v_gene: TRBV19
j_gene: TRBJ1-3
d_gene: .
CDR3aa: CASTGASSGNTIYF
CDR3nt: TGTGCCAGTACTGGAGCGAGCTCTGGAAACACCATATATTTT

abundance: .
v_gene: TRBV4-1
j_gene: TRBJ2-5
d_gene: .
CDR3aa: CASSQDAHMRETQYF
CDR3nt: TGCGCCAGCAGCCAAGATGCCCATATGCGGGAGACCCAGTACTTC

abundance: once
v_gene: TRBV30
j_gene: TRBJ2-3
d_gene: .
CDR3aa: CAWTPGGMADTQYF
CDR3nt: TGTGCCTGGACTCCCGGCGGGATGGCAGATACGCAGTATTTT

abundance: .
v_gene: TRBV28
j_gene: TRBJ1-2
d_gene: .
CDR3aa: CASSWPFDGNYGYTF
CDR3nt: TGTGCCAGCAGTTGGCCATTCGACGGGAACTATGGCTACACCTTC

abundance: .
v_gene: TRBV10-3
j_gene: TRBJ1-6
d_gene: .
CDR3aa: CAIKSQESSYNSPLHF
CDR3nt: TGTGCCATCAAGTCACAGGAGAGCTCCTATAATTCACCCCTCCACTTT

abundance: .
v_gene: TRBV30
j_gene: TRBJ2-5
d_gene: .
CDR3aa: CAWRPRAFAQYF
CDR3nt: TGTGCCTGGAGACCCCGAGCTTTCGCCCAGTACTTC

abundance: once
v_gene: TRBV28
j_gene: TRBJ1-1
d_gene: .
CDR3aa: CASSPPDLAVNTEAFF
CDR3nt: TGTGCCAGCAGTCCCCCCGACCTAGCCGTAAACACTGAAGCTTTCTTT

abundance: .
v_gene: TRBV29-1
j_gene: TRBJ2-7
d_gene: .
CDR3aa: CSVVSPGSYEQYF
CDR3nt: TGCAGCGTTGTGTCACCGGGCTCCTACGAGCAGTACTTC

abundance: .
v_gene: TRBV9
j_gene: TRBJ2-2
d_gene: .
CDR3aa: CASSVSGNTGELFF
CDR3nt: TGTGCCAGCAGCGTATCCGGGAACACCGGGGAGCTGTTTTTT

abundance: .
v_gene: TRBV6-6
j_gene: TRBJ1-2
d_gene: TRBD1
CDR3aa: CASRTGTGNGYTF
CDR3nt: TGTGCCAGCAGAACCGGGACAGGAAATGGCTACACCTTC

abundance: .
v_gene: TRBV5-1
j_gene: TRBJ1-2
d_gene: .
CDR3aa: CASSGLRDFRGYTF
CDR3nt: TGCGCCAGCAGCGGTCTCCGGGATTTCCGGGGCTACACCTTC

abundance: .
v_gene: TRBV19
j_gene: TRBJ1-5
d_gene: .
CDR3aa: CASSTTGGNQPQHF
CDR3nt: TGTGCCAGTAGTACGACAGGTGGGAATCAGCCCCAGCATTTT

abundance: .
v_gene: TRBV19
j_gene: TRBJ2-3
d_gene: .
CDR3aa: CASSTQLAYTQYF
CDR3nt: TGTGCCAGTAGTACCCAGCTAGCATATACGCAGTATTTT

abundance: .
v_gene: TRBV4-2
j_gene: TRBJ2-1
d_gene: .
CDR3aa: CASSRGLLTYNEQFF
CDR3nt: TGTGCCAGCAGCCGCGGACTTCTTACTTACAATGAGCAGTTCTTC

abundance: .
v_gene: TRBV19
j_gene: TRBJ2-3
d_gene: .
CDR3aa: CASSMGTSTDTQYF
CDR3nt: TGTGCCAGTAGTATGGGGACTTCCACAGATACGCAGTATTTT

abundance: .
v_gene: TRBV20-1
j_gene: TRBJ2-1
d_gene: .
CDR3aa: CSGGHYNEQFF
CDR3nt: TGCAGTGGGGGCCACTACAATGAGCAGTTCTTC

abundance: .
v_gene: TRBV2
j_gene: TRBJ2-5
d_gene: .
CDR3aa: CASNEGPVDETQYF
CDR3nt: TGTGCCAGCAACGAGGGCCCGGTGGACGAGACCCAGTACTTC

abundance: .
v_gene: TRBV7-3
j_gene: TRBJ2-6
d_gene: .
CDR3aa: CASTMGAGAGANVLTF
CDR3nt: TGTGCCAGCACCATGGGGGCGGGAGCTGGGGCCAACGTCCTGACTTTC

abundance: .
v_gene: TRBV5-1
j_gene: TRBJ2-1
d_gene: .
CDR3aa: CASRTSVNNEQFF
CDR3nt: TGCGCCAGCAGAACCTCGGTGAACAATGAGCAGTTCTTC

abundance: .
v_gene: TRBV28
j_gene: TRBJ2-3
d_gene: .
CDR3aa: CASRPGSPTDTQYF
CDR3nt: TGTGCCAGCAGGCCGGGTAGCCCCACAGATACGCAGTATTTT

abundance: .
v_gene: TRBV7-9
j_gene: TRBJ2-1
d_gene: .
CDR3aa: CASSFVRGPPSYNEQFF
CDR3nt: TGTGCCAGCAGCTTCGTGCGGGGCCCCCCCTCCTACAATGAGCAGTTCTTC

abundance: few
v_gene: TRBV19
j_gene: TRBJ2-5
d_gene: TRBD1
CDR3aa: CASMGTGGLETQYF
CDR3nt: TGTGCCAGTATGGGGACAGGGGGCTTAGAGACCCAGTACTTC

abundance: .
v_gene: TRBV10-3
j_gene: TRBJ1-5
d_gene: .
CDR3aa: CATCDQFGNQPQHF
CDR3nt: TGTGCCACTTGTGATCAGTTTGGCAATCAGCCCCAGCATTTT

abundance: .
v_gene: TRBV19
j_gene: TRBJ1-2
d_gene: .
CDR3aa: CASSFATGFGYTF
CDR3nt: TGTGCCAGTAGTTTCGCCACAGGGTTTGGCTACACCTTC

abundance: .
v_gene: TRBV9
j_gene: TRBJ2-7
d_gene: .
CDR3aa: CASSGRLDPYEQYF
CDR3nt: TGTGCCAGCAGCGGGAGACTAGACCCCTACGAGCAGTACTTC

abundance: .
v_gene: TRBV28
j_gene: TRBJ1-6
d_gene: .
CDR3aa: CASSLGQRSSYNSPLHF
CDR3nt: TGTGCCAGCAGTCTCGGACAGAGAAGCTCCTATAATTCACCCCTCCACTTT

abundance: .
v_gene: TRBV13
j_gene: TRBJ2-7
d_gene: TRBD2
CDR3aa: CASRPGRGYEQYF
CDR3nt: TGTGCCAGCAGGCCCGGGAGGGGCTACGAGCAGTACTTC

abundance: .
v_gene: TRBV28
j_gene: TRBJ1-2
d_gene: .
CDR3aa: CASSSPRRGEDYGYTF
CDR3nt: TGTGCCAGCAGTTCCCCCCGGCGGGGGGAGGACTATGGCTACACCTTC

abundance: .
v_gene: TRBV15
j_gene: TRBJ2-7
d_gene: .
CDR3aa: CATSAPGHGDYEQYF
CDR3nt: TGTGCCACCAGCGCGCCGGGACATGGTGATTACGAGCAGTACTTC

abundance: .
v_gene: TRBV5-4
j_gene: TRBJ1-1
d_gene: .
CDR3aa: CASSLPLSTEAFF
CDR3nt: TGTGCCAGCAGCTTACCCCTTAGCACTGAAGCTTTCTTT

abundance: .
v_gene: TRBV9
j_gene: TRBJ2-7
d_gene: .
CDR3aa: CASSVGITGSSDEQYF
CDR3nt: TGTGCCAGCAGCGTAGGGATAACAGGGTCGTCGGACGAGCAGTACTTC

abundance: .
v_gene: TRBV27
j_gene: TRBJ1-2
d_gene: .
CDR3aa: CASSLFPPNGESYGYTF
CDR3nt: TGTGCCAGCAGTTTATTCCCCCCGAACGGAGAAAGCTATGGCTACACCTTC

abundance: .
v_gene: TRBV6-4
j_gene: TRBJ2-1
d_gene: TRBD1
CDR3aa: CASSVGTGDYNEQFF
CDR3nt: TGTGCCAGCAGTGTGGGGACAGGAGATTACAATGAGCAGTTCTTC

abundance: .
v_gene: TRBV6-1
j_gene: TRBJ1-6
d_gene: .
CDR3aa: CASSEVYSNNSPLHF
CDR3nt: TGTGCCAGCAGTGAAGTCTACAGCAACAATTCACCCCTCCACTTT

abundance: once
v_gene: TRBV7-9
j_gene: TRBJ1-1
d_gene: .
CDR3aa: CASSYSLGGTEAFF
CDR3nt: TGTGCCAGCAGCTACAGCCTCGGGGGAACTGAAGCTTTCTTT

abundance: once
v_gene: TRBV4-1
j_gene: TRBJ2-5
d_gene: .
CDR3aa: CASSQDGGTPRREYF
CDR3nt: TGCGCCAGCAGCCAAGATGGGGGGACTCCCAGACGTGAATACTTC

abundance: .
v_gene: TRBV19
j_gene: TRBJ2-1
d_gene: .
CDR3aa: CASSIWGLHEQFF
CDR3nt: TGTGCCAGTAGTATATGGGGCTTGCATGAGCAGTTCTTC

abundance: .
v_gene: TRBV30
j_gene: TRBJ1-2
d_gene: .
CDR3aa: CAWSVQAGGYTF
CDR3nt: TGTGCCTGGAGTGTACAAGCCGGGGGCTACACCTTC

abundance: .
v_gene: TRBV18
j_gene: TRBJ2-3
d_gene: .
CDR3aa: CASSVGQSTDTQYF
CDR3nt: TGTGCCAGCTCAGTCGGACAGTCCACAGATACGCAGTATTTT

abundance: .
v_gene: TRBV14
j_gene: TRBJ1-2
d_gene: .
CDR3aa: CASSQGVIHYGYTF
CDR3nt: TGTGCCAGCAGCCAAGGTGTGATACATTATGGCTACACCTTC

abundance: few
v_gene: TRBV5-4
j_gene: TRBJ2-1
d_gene: TRBD2
CDR3aa: CASSLEGLAGGFREQFF
CDR3nt: TGTGCCAGCAGCTTGGAAGGACTAGCGGGAGGATTTAGGGAGCAGTTCTTC

abundance: .
v_gene: TRBV6-1
j_gene: TRBJ2-1
d_gene: TRBD2
CDR3aa: CASSEPAGGYNEQFF
CDR3nt: TGTGCCAGCAGTGAACCAGCGGGGGGGTACAATGAGCAGTTCTTC

abundance: .
v_gene: TRBV18
j_gene: TRBJ2-1
d_gene: TRBD2
CDR3aa: CASSQLTSGSSYNEQFF
CDR3nt: TGTGCCAGCTCACAGCTGACTAGCGGGAGCTCCTACAATGAGCAGTTCTTC

abundance: once
v_gene: TRBV3-1/TRBV3-2
j_gene: TRBJ2-1
d_gene: .
CDR3aa: CASSQGDIRPYNEQFF
CDR3nt: TGTGCCAGCAGCCAAGGAGACATCCGACCCTACAATGAGCAGTTCTTC